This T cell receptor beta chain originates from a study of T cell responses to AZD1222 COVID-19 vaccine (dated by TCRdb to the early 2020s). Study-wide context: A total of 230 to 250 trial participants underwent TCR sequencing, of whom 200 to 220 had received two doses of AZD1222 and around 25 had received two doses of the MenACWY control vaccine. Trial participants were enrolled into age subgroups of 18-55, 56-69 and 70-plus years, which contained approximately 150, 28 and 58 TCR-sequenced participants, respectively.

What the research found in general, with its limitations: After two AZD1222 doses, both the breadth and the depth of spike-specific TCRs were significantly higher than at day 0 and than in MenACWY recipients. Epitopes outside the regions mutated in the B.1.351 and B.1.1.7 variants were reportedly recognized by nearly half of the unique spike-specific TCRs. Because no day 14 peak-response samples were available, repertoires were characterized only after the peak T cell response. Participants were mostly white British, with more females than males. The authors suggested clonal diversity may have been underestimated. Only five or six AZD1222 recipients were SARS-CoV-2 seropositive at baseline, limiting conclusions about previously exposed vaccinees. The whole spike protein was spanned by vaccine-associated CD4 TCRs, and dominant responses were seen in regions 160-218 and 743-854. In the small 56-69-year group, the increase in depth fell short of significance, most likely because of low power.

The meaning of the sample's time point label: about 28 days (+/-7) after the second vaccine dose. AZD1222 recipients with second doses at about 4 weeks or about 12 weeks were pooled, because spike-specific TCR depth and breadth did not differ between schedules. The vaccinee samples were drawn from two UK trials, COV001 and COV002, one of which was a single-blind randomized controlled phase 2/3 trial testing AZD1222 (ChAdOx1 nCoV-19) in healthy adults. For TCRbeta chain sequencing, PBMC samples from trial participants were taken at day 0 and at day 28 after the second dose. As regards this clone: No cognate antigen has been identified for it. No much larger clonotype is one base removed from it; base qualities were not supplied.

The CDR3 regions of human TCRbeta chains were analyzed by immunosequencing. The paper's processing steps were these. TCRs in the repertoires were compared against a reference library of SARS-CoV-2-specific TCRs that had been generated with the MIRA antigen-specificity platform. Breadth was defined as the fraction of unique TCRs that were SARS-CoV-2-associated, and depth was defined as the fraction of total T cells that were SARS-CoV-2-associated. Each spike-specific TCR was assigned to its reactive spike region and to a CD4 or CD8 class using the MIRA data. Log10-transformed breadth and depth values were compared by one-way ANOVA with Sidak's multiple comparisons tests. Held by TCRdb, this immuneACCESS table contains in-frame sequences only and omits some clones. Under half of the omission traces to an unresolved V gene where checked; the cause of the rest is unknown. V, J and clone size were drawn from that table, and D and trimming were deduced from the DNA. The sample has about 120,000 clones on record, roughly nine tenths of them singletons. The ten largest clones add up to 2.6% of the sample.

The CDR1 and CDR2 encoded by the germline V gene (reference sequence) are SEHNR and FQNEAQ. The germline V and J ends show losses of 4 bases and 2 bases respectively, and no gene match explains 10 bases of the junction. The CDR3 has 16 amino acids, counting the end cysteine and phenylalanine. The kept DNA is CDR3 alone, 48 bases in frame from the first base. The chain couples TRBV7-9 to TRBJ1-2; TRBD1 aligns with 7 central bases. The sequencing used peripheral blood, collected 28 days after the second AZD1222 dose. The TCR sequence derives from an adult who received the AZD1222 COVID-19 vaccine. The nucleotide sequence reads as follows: TGTGCCAGCAGCTCCCGGGACAGCCGCTTGAACTATGGCTACACCTTC. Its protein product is CASSSRDSRLNYGYTF.